These 14 T cell receptor beta chains share one sample of origin, sequenced in a study of blood T cell repertoires in COVID-19. The method was immunoSEQ multiplex PCR; TCRdb's version includes in-frame clones alone and lacks a portion of them. The sample yields 40,000 to 45,000 clones, approximately 92% seen once. The sequencing sample was made of peripheral blood. These receptors originate from a human donor in a cohort sampled during active COVID-19.

The V call is TRBV11-2, the J call TRBJ2-3; 8 bases align to TRBD2. V shed 6 bases, J shed 0 bases, and the junction held 5 bases outside the gene matches. There are 15 residues in the CDR3. The germline CDR1 and CDR2 sequences are SGHAT and FQNNGV. CDR3 loop: CASSRSSGSTDTQYF. The CDR3 nucleotides are TGTGCCAGCAGTAGATCTAGCGGGAGCACAGATACGCAGTATTTT.

This chain uses TRBV6-1 with TRBJ2-5, with TRBD1 matching 9 bases. Looked up from germline, CDR1 is MNHNS and CDR2 is SASEGT. The CDR3 runs to 15 residues. The ends lost 0 bases at V and 5 bases at J; junction bases unmatched: 4. The CDR3 DNA reads as TGTGCCAGCAGTGAAGCTTCGGGACAGGGCGAGACCCAGTACTTC. Its translation is CASSEASGQGETQYF.

This clone has more than one count but fewer than ten. The V gene is TRBV5-4, the J gene TRBJ2-7; D is undetermined. The CDR3 spans 15 residues. Germline V gene sequence: CDR1 SGHNT, CDR2 YYREEE (reference sequence). Trimming left V 0 bases short and J 1 base short, with 11 bases between. CDR3 coding DNA: TGTGCCAGCAGCTTGGGGCGGATCTCTTCCTACGAGCAGTACTTC. Amino acid sequence: CASSLGRISSYEQYF.

The chain employs TRBV6-5 and TRBJ1-1; D is unclear. CDR1 MNHEY and CDR2 SVGAGI come from the germline V gene. Trimming pared 8 bases from V and 5 bases from J, leaving 6 bases between. The CDR3 has 10 residues. For the CDR3, the DNA is TGTGCCAGCGCCCGGACTGAAGCTTTCTTT. It translates to CASARTEAFF.

This clone was counted a single time. V usage is TRBV27 and J usage is TRBJ1-2, with D perhaps matching TRBD1 (5 bases). Per germline, CDR1 MNHEY and CDR2 SMNVEV (reference sequence). This CDR3 is built from 13 residues. Trimming shortened V by 3 bases and J by 5 bases, and 10 bases separated the two germline ends. CDR3 sequence reads: CASSFDSGYGYTF. The CDR3 DNA follows: TGTGCCAGCAGTTTCGACAGTGGATATGGCTACACCTTC.

V and J are TRBV7-9 and TRBJ2-7, with TRBD1 identical over 9 bases. Germline V gene lookup returns CDR1 SEHNR and CDR2 FQNEAQ (reference sequence). V lost 6 bases to trimming and J lost 2 bases; unmatched junction nucleotides: 2. The CDR3 has 13 amino acids. The CDR3 protein is CASRTGGAYEQYF. The CDR3 DNA is TGTGCCAGCAGGACAGGGGGGGCCTACGAGCAGTACTTC. The full variable domain, with the rest looked up from reference TRBV7-9 and TRBJ2-7, is DTGVSQNPRHKITKRGQNVTFRCDPISEHNRLYWYRQTLGQGPEFLTYFQNEAQLEKSRLLSDRFSAERPKGSFSTLEIQRTEQGDSAMYLCASRTGGAYEQYFGPGTRLTVT.

This clone was seen once. The V gene is TRBV7-3, the J gene TRBJ2-1; 14 bases are shared with TRBD2. The CDR3 covers 18 residues. Losses at the gene ends were 1 base for V and 2 bases for J; bases not matched to a gene: 4. Germline V gene data show CDR1 as SGHTA and CDR2 as FQGTGA. CDR3 loop: CASSLKGTSGSPYNEQFF. CDR3 DNA sequence: TGTGCCAGCAGCTTAAAGGGGACTAGCGGGAGCCCCTACAATGAGCAGTTCTTC.

CDR3 nucleotides: TGTGCCAGCAGCACCGGGACTGCAAACATTCAGTACTTC. Translation: CASSTGTANIQYF. V usage is TRBV6-2 or TRBV6-3 and J usage is TRBJ2-4; tentative D call: TRBD2 (6 bases). The CDR3 has 13 amino acids. Germline assignment: CDR1 MNHEY and CDR2 SVGEGT. Trimming cost V 6 bases and J 6 bases, with 12 bases left between them.

This chain uses TRBV9 with TRBJ2-3; 13 bases map to TRBD2. The CDR3 is 18 amino acids. J was trimmed by 0 bases and V by 4 bases; bases with no gene match: 8. Germline V gene sequence: CDR1 SGDLS, CDR2 YYNGEE. The CDR3 coding sequence is TGTGCCAGCAGCCCCCGGACTAGCGGGAGTTTCAGCACAGATACGCAGTATTTT. It is translated as CASSPRTSGSFSTDTQYF.

This chain uses TRBV24-1 with TRBJ1-5; no clear D gene. There are 13 residues in the CDR3. With 8 bases removed from V and 2 bases from J, the gap between germline ends came to 9 bases. The germline V gene encodes CDR1 KGHDR and CDR2 SFDVKD. CDR3 loop: CATNGDRNQPQHF. CDR3 sequence (DNA): TGTGCCACCAACGGTGATCGCAATCAGCCCCAGCATTTT.

This sequence joins TRBV5-4 and TRBJ1-2; 7 bases align to TRBD1. Germline V CDR1 and CDR2: SGHNT, YYREEE (reference sequence). V trimming: 0 bases; J trimming: 0 bases; junction bases outside the gene matches: 11. This CDR3 is 18 amino acids long. The CDR3 loop reads CASSLDSAGTEANYGYTF. The CDR3 DNA reads as TGTGCCAGCAGCTTGGATTCCGCCGGGACAGAAGCTAACTATGGCTACACCTTC.

The chain uses TRBV19 and TRBJ1-6; D call uncertain. The CDR3 totals 16 residues. Trimming removed 9 bases from V and 0 bases from J, with 15 bases in between. Germline loops: CDR1 LNHDA, CDR2 SQIVND (reference sequence). CDR3 DNA: TGTGCCAGCCGGGATCACCCTAGCTCCTATAATTCACCCCTCCACTTT. The encoded protein is CASRDHPSSYNSPLHF.

This chain joins TRBV5-1 and TRBJ2-5; D call uncertain. The CDR3 covers 13 residues. The V gene lost 4 bases and the J gene lost 4 bases, with 11 bases spanning the gap. Germline V lookup: CDR1 SGHRS, CDR2 YFSETQ. The CDR3 region has the DNA TGCGCCAGCAGCATGGACCCCGGAGAGACCCAGTACTTC. Its protein is CASSMDPGETQYF.

The rearrangement uses TRBV3-1 (or the pseudogene TRBV3-2) and TRBJ2-7; tentative D call: TRBD2 (5 bases). Germline V CDR1 and CDR2: LGHDT, YNNKEL (reference sequence). The CDR3 spans 16 residues. The V gene lost 0 bases and the J gene lost 9 bases, with 21 bases spanning the gap. The CDR3: CASSQEKGGFPLGQYF. The CDR3 nucleotides read TGTGCCAGCAGCCAAGAGAAGGGCGGGTTCCCCCTAGGGCAGTACTTC.